This TCR beta chain was captured in a study of T-cell reconstitution after alpha-beta-depleted transplantation in children. This clonotype was found many times. For TCRbeta, the library was prepared with unique molecular identifiers. MiXCR, applied by TCRdb to the PCR reads, yields one record per CDR3 protein. In the table there are about 170,000 distinct CDR3 sequences, around 10% of which are singletons. CDR3 length: 13 amino acids. Germline V gene lookup returns CDR1 LGHDT and CDR2 YNNKEL (reference sequence). V was trimmed by 6 bases and J by 3 bases, leaving 9 bases between them. The chain recombines TRBV3-1 with TRBJ2-1, with D possibly being TRBD1 (5 bases). Sequences were derived from PBMCs, sampled before TCRalphabeta/CD19-depleted stem cell transplant. The sequence derives from a boy aged 2 to 10 with acute myeloid leukemia, due to receive a stem cell transplant. The CDR3 loop is CASRGDSYNEQFF. The CDR3, as DNA: TGTGCCAGCAGGGGCGACAGCTACAATGAGCAGTTCTTC.